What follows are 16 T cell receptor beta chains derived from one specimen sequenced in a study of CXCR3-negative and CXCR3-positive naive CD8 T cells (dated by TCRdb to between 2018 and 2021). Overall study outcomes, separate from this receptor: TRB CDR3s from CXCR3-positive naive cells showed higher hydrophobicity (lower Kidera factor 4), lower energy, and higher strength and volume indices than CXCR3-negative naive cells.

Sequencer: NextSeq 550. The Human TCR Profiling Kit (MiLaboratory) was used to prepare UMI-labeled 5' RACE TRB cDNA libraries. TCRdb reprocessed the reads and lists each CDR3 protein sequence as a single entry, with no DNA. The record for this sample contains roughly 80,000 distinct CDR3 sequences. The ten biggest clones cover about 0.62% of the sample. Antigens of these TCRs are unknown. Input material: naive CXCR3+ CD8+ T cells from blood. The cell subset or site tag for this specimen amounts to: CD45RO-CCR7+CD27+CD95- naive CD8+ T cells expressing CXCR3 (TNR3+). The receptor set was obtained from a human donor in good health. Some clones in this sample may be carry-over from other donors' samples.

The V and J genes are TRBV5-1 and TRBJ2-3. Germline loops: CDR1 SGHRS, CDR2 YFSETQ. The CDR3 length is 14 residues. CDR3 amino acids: CASSSTVSTDTQYF.

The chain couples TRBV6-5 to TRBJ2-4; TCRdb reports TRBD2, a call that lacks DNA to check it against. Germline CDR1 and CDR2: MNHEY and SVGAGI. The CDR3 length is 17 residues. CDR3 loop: CASSLGLAGVGKNIQYF.

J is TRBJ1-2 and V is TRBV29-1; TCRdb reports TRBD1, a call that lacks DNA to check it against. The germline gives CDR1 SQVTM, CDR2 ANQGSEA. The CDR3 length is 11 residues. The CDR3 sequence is CSEQTGGGYTF.

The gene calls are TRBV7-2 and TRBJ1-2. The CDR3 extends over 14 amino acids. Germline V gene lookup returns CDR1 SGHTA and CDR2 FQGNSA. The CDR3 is CASSLHSYNYGYTF.

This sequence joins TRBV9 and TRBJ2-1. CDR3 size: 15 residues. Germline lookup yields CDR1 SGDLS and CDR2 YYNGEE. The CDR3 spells CASSVVGATYNEQFF. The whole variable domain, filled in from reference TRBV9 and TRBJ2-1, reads DSGVTQTPKHLITATGQRVTLRCSPRSGDLSVYWYQQSLDQGLQFLIQYYNGEERAKGNILERFSAQQFPDLHSELNLSSLELGDSALYFCASSVVGATYNEQFFGPGTRLTVL.

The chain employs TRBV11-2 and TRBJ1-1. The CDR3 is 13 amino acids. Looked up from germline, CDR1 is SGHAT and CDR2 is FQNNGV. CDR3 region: CASSLYVGTEAFF.

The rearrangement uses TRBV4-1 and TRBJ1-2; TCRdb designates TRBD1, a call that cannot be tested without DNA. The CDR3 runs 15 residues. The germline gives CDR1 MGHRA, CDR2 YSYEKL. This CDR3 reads CASSPPDRGVDGYTF.

CDR3 sequence reads: CSESKNTEAFF. The chain recombines TRBV29-1 with TRBJ1-1. Germline lookup yields CDR1 SQVTM and CDR2 ANQGSEA. The CDR3 runs to 11 residues.

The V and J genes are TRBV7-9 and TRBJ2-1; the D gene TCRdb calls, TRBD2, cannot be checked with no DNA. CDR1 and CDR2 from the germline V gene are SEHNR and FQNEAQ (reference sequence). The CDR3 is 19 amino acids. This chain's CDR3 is CASSSIRGLAGGTYNEQFF.

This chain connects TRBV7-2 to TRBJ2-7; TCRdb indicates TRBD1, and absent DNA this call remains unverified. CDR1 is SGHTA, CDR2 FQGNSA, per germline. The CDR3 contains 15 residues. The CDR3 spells CASSRIGQGRYEQYF.

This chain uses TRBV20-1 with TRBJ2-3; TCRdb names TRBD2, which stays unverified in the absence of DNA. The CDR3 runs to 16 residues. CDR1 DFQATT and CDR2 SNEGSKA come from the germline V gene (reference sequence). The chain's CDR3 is CSAIPTSGRLVDTQYF.

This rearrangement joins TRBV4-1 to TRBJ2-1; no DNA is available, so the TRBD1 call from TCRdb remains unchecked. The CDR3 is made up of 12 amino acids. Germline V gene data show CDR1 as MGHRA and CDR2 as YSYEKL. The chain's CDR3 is CASSQGPGPEFF.

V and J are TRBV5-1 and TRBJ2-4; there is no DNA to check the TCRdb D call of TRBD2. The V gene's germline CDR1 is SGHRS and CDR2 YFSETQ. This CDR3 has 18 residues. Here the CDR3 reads CASSPEGLPNSAKNIQYF.

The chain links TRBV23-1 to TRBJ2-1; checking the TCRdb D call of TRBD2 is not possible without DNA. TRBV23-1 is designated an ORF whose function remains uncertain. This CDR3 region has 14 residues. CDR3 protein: CASSQPGLAAKMFF.

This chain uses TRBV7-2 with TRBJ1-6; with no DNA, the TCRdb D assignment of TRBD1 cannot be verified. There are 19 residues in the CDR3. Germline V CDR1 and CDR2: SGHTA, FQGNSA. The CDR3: CASSLSPPGRSSYNSPLHF. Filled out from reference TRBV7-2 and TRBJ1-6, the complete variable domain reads GAGVSQSPSNKVTEKGKDVELRCDPISGHTALYWYRQSLGQGLEFLIYFQGNSAPDKSGLPSDRFSAERTGGSVSTLTIQRTQQEDSAVYLCASSLSPPGRSSYNSPLHFGNGTRLTVT.

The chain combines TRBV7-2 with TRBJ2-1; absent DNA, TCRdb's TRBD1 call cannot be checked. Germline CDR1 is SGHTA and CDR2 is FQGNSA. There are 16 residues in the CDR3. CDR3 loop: CASSSNPGQENNEQFF. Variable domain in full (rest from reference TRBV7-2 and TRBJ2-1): GAGVSQSPSNKVTEKGKDVELRCDPISGHTALYWYRQSLGQGLEFLIYFQGNSAPDKSGLPSDRFSAERTGGSVSTLTIQRTQQEDSAVYLCASSSNPGQENNEQFFGPGTRLTVL.